Listed below are T cell receptor beta chains from one sample, sequenced in a study of shared clonotypes between healthy human individuals. Repertoires were generated with immunoSEQ multiplex PCR, while TCRdb's copy carries only in-frame clones and drops some. This sample has around 600,000 clones; more than 95% occur once, and the top ten carry approximately 0.33%. Input material: naive CD8+ T cells sorted from blood. The origin of the receptors is a young man in good health. The CDR3 runs from the conserved cysteine through the conserved F or W. Fields, in order: V gene, clone size, D gene, J gene, CDR3 protein, CDR3 DNA. D genes are given only for firm matches. A row's size may be missing; if present it is once, few, many or a size class.

v_call: TRBV4-1; clone_size: .; d_call: .; j_call: TRBJ2-7; cdr3_aa: CASSQGSGDSYNYEQYF; cdr3_nt: TGCGCCAGCAGCCAAGGATCTGGCGACAGCTACAATTACGAGCAGTACTTC
v_call: TRBV5-6; clone_size: .; d_call: .; j_call: TRBJ2-5; cdr3_aa: CASSLAETQYF; cdr3_nt: TGTGCCAGCAGCTTAGCGGAGACCCAGTACTTC
v_call: TRBV7-8; clone_size: .; d_call: .; j_call: TRBJ1-1; cdr3_aa: CASSLALVNTEAFF; cdr3_nt: TGTGCCAGCAGCTTAGCGCTAGTTAACACTGAAGCTTTCTTT
v_call: TRBV5-1; clone_size: .; d_call: TRBD2; j_call: TRBJ2-7; cdr3_aa: CASSRYGLAGGGTYEQYF; cdr3_nt: TGCGCCAGCAGCCGTTACGGACTAGCGGGGGGAGGAACCTACGAGCAGTACTTC
v_call: TRBV2; clone_size: once; d_call: TRBD1; j_call: TRBJ2-2; cdr3_aa: CASSEHRDSTNTGELFF; cdr3_nt: TGTGCCAGCAGTGAACACCGGGACAGCACGAACACCGGGGAGCTGTTTTTT
v_call: TRBV5-8; clone_size: .; d_call: .; j_call: TRBJ2-2; cdr3_aa: CASSLRTGRPFGELFF; cdr3_nt: TGTGCCAGCAGCTTACGCACAGGAAGACCATTCGGGGAGCTGTTTTTT
v_call: TRBV12-5; clone_size: .; d_call: .; j_call: TRBJ2-1; cdr3_aa: CASGLGFGDNEQFF; cdr3_nt: TGTGCTAGTGGTTTGGGATTCGGTGACAATGAGCAGTTCTTC
v_call: TRBV28; clone_size: .; d_call: .; j_call: TRBJ2-7; cdr3_aa: CASRPGGSYEQYF; cdr3_nt: TGTGCCAGCAGGCCAGGAGGTTCCTACGAGCAGTACTTC
v_call: TRBV4-1; clone_size: .; d_call: .; j_call: TRBJ2-7; cdr3_aa: CASSQPAWDEKYEQYF; cdr3_nt: TGCGCCAGCAGCCAACCCGCCTGGGACGAGAAATACGAGCAGTACTTC
v_call: TRBV10-3; clone_size: .; d_call: TRBD2; j_call: TRBJ2-5; cdr3_aa: CAISEGLASIQETQYF; cdr3_nt: TGTGCCATCAGTGAGGGACTAGCGTCCATACAAGAGACCCAGTACTTC
v_call: TRBV7-9; clone_size: .; d_call: TRBD1; j_call: TRBJ2-2; cdr3_aa: CASSPNFGTGHTGELFF; cdr3_nt: TGTGCCAGCAGCCCCAACTTCGGGACAGGTCATACCGGGGAGCTGTTTTTT
v_call: TRBV9; clone_size: .; d_call: TRBD2; j_call: TRBJ2-1; cdr3_aa: CASSVSTSGSYNEQFF; cdr3_nt: TGTGCCAGCAGCGTATCAACTAGCGGGAGTTACAATGAGCAGTTCTTC